Below, 5 T cell receptor beta chains from the same sample are listed, as sequenced in a study of blood T cell repertoires in COVID-19. The table came from immunoSEQ multiplex PCR; TCRdb's copy has only in-frame clones and leaves some out. The table lists 130,000 to 150,000 clones, under 85% of them singletons. Source material: peripheral blood. The receptors come from a woman older than 75 in a cohort sampled during active or convalescent COVID-19.

Only a few counts were recorded for this clone. DNA for the CDR3: TGTGCCAGCAGCCTCTACGCGGGGGGGAACAATGAGCAGTTCTTC. It encodes CASSLYAGGNNEQFF. The rearrangement uses TRBV9 and TRBJ2-1; 9 bases are shared with TRBD2. J was trimmed by 5 bases and V by 4 bases; bases with no gene match: 7. The length of the CDR3 is 15 residues. Germline assignment: CDR1 SGDLS and CDR2 YYNGEE.

V usage is TRBV4-1 and J usage is TRBJ1-3; maybe TRBD1 (6 bases). V lost 4 bases and J 0 bases, leaving 10 bases between the germline ends. This CDR3 is built from 15 residues. The V gene's germline CDR1 is MGHRA and CDR2 YSYEKL. CDR3 in amino acids: CASSLRQDSGNTIYF. CDR3 coding DNA: TGCGCCAGCAGCCTCCGACAGGACTCTGGAAACACCATATATTTT.

The chain combines TRBV6-4 with TRBJ1-1; a possible D gene is TRBD1 (5 bases). Trimming took 6 bases from V and 4 from J, leaving 9 bases between them. Germline assignment: CDR1 MRHNA and CDR2 SNTAGT. There are 12 residues in the CDR3. The CDR3 coding sequence is TGTGCCAGCAGCCCGGGGGGCACTGAAGCTTTCTTT. The encoded protein is CASSPGGTEAFF.

The chain couples TRBV5-6 to TRBJ2-3; D remains unclear. Germline V CDR1 and CDR2: SGHDT, YYEEEE. The CDR3 length is 14 residues. V gave up 1 base and J gave up 1 base, with 7 bases separating them. CDR3 sequence: CASSLHGGTDTQYF. The CDR3 DNA is TGTGCCAGCAGCTTGCATGGAGGCACAGATACGCAGTATTTT.

The chain couples TRBV7-2 to TRBJ2-1; the match to TRBD1 covers 9 bases. Germline V lookup: CDR1 SGHTA, CDR2 FQGNSA. This CDR3 is 14 amino acids long. V lost 5 bases and J lost 6; bases outside the gene matches: 5. The CDR3 spells CASSAPGQGNEQFF. The CDR3 DNA is TGTGCCAGCAGCGCCCCGGGACAGGGCAATGAGCAGTTCTTC. Looking up the rest from reference TRBV7-2 and TRBJ2-1 gives the full variable domain: GAGVSQSPSNKVTEKGKDVELRCDPISGHTALYWYRQSLGQGLEFLIYFQGNSAPDKSGLPSDRFSAERTGGSVSTLTIQRTQQEDSAVYLCASSAPGQGNEQFFGPGTRLTVL.